These 16 T cell receptor beta chains were sequenced from one sample in a study of CD8+CD57+ T cells in acquired aplastic anemia (dated by TCRdb to 2016 to 2019). The instrument given in TCRdb is Illumina HiSeq 2000. TCR beta VDJ combination and CDR3 sequence profiling used genomic DNA as the template. The public sequencing data were trimmed at Q25 with fastp and processed into clonotypes with MiXCR by TCRdb, which kept only in-frame beta chains. Entries that share a CDR3 protein sequence are merged under the most common genes and DNA. This sample holds 95,000 to 150,000 distinct CDR3 sequences; almost 40% were observed only once. Clones ranked in the top ten supply about 2.7% of the sample. Flow cytometry had shown CD8+CD57+ cell expansion in the patients selected for sequencing. The sample consisted of sorted CD4+, CD8+, or CD8+CD57+ T cells (not recorded which) from PBMCs. The receptors stem from a human donor with aplastic anemia.

The V call is TRBV5-1, the J call TRBJ2-3; TRBD2 aligns across 13 bases. The CDR3 has 17 amino acids. The germline V gene encodes CDR1 SGHRS and CDR2 YFSETQ. V trimming: 3 bases; J trimming: 0 bases; junction bases outside the gene matches: 4. Written as DNA, the CDR3 is TGCGCCAGCAGCTCCCTACTAGCGGGGGGGAGCACAGATACGCAGTATTTT. It specifies CASSSLLAGGSTDTQYF.

This clonotype has a count of ten or more. The genes are TRBV4-2 and TRBJ1-2; D is ambiguous. V dropped 1 base and J dropped 1 base, with 7 bases sitting between them. The germline CDR1 and CDR2 sequences are LGHNA and YNFKEQ. The CDR3 totals 14 residues. The DNA for the CDR3 is TGTGCCAGCAGCCAAGGGGAACTTAACTATGGCTACACCTTC. It translates to CASSQGELNYGYTF.

The chain has TRBV7-3 and TRBJ1-5, with D uncertain. The CDR3 loop spans 12 amino acids. Germline values: CDR1 SGHTA, CDR2 FQGTGA. Trimming cost V 0 bases and J 6 bases, with 3 bases left between them. CDR3 nucleotides: TGTGCCAGCAGCTTAACGGGTCAGCCCCAGCATTTT. Translated: CASSLTGQPQHF.

The chain has TRBV19 and TRBJ1-6; a possible D gene is TRBD1 (6 bases). The CDR3 extends over 15 amino acids. Trimming shortened V by 4 bases and J by 7 bases, and 14 bases separated the two germline ends. In germline, CDR1 is LNHDA, CDR2 SQIVND (reference sequence). Here the CDR3 DNA reads TGTGCCAGTAGTAGCCCCCAGGGGAAAAATTCACCCCTCCACTTT. Protein: CASSSPQGKNSPLHF.

This clonotype was seen ten or more times. The V call is TRBV4-1, the J call TRBJ2-5; the match to TRBD1 covers 8 bases. The CDR3 is 14 residues long. In germline, CDR1 is MGHRA, CDR2 YSYEKL. V shed 5 bases and J 5 bases; nucleotides not matched to a gene: 7. The CDR3 is CASSIRTGRETQYF. In DNA, the CDR3 is TGCGCCAGCAGCATACGGACAGGGAGGGAGACCCAGTACTTC.

This clonotype has at least ten counts. The J gene is TRBJ2-3, the V gene TRBV25-1, with a tentative D call TRBD2 (7 bases). The V gene's germline CDR1 is MGHDK and CDR2 SYGVNS. V was clipped by 1 base and J by 1 base, with 12 bases between them. There are 16 residues in the CDR3. CDR3 DNA sequence: TGTGCCAGCAGTGAATTTAGGGGGGGGGGCACAGATACGCAGTATTTT. It encodes CASSEFRGGGTDTQYF.

This clonotype was observed many times. The chain employs TRBV12-3 or TRBV12-4 and TRBJ1-6; D gene unclear. The CDR3 is made up of 13 amino acids. Deletions cut 2 bases from V and 8 bases from J, with 7 bases between. CDR3 sequence reads: CASSLTRDSPLHF. CDR3 nucleotides: TGTGCCAGCAGTTTAACGAGGGATTCACCCCTCCACTTT.

The chain uses TRBV20-1 and TRBJ2-5; D could derive from TRBD1 or TRBD2 (7 bases each). The J call may be faulty, since TRBJ2-7 better matches the DNA end. The CDR3 sequence is 14 residues long. Germline V gene data show CDR1 as DFQATT and CDR2 as SNEGSKA (reference sequence). The CDR3 DNA sequence: TGCAGTGCCCAGGGGGGAGGGAGCTCCTACGAGCAGTACTTC. It encodes CSAQGGGSSYEQYF.

This clonotype occurred a few times. The genes are TRBV3-1 and TRBJ2-1; D is undetermined. The CDR3 is 14 residues long. CDR1 is LGHDT, CDR2 YNNKEL, per germline (reference sequence). Deletions cut 0 bases from V and 9 bases from J, with 12 bases between. The CDR3 reads CASSQEGKVSEQFF. The CDR3 DNA reads TGTGCCAGCAGCCAAGAAGGCAAAGTAAGTGAGCAGTTCTTC.

As regards this clonotype: A read error is possible here, since a much larger clone lies one base away. This sequence joins TRBV5-8 and TRBJ2-5, with TRBD1 matching 10 bases. The trim removed 2 bases at V and 4 bases at J, leaving 5 bases unmatched. This CDR3 has 15 amino acids. Germline V gene data show CDR1 as SGHTS and CDR2 as YDEGEE. The CDR3 DNA is TGTGCCAGCAGCTTCGGGACAGGGGTACGAGAGACCCAGTACTTC. Protein sequence: CASSFGTGVRETQYF.

This clonotype came up a few times. This clone may be a read error of a much larger clone one base away. This chain connects TRBV9 to TRBJ1-4, with 10 bases that match TRBD1. This CDR3 spans 15 amino acids. The V gene's germline CDR1 is SGDLS and CDR2 YYNGEE. The CDR3 DNA reads TGTGCCAACAGCCTCGGGACAGGGGTTAATGAAAAACTGTTTTTT. Translated: CANSLGTGVNEKLFF.

The V and J genes are TRBV7-2 and TRBJ2-5, with 9 nucleotides matching TRBD1. The CDR3 is 14 residues long. Losses at the gene ends were 4 bases for V and 5 bases for J; bases not matched to a gene: 5. Germline lookup yields CDR1 SGHTA and CDR2 FQGNSA. The CDR3 sequence is CASSSQGAGETQYF. CDR3 DNA: TGTGCCAGCAGCTCACAGGGGGCGGGGGAGACCCAGTACTTC. Drawing the rest from reference TRBV7-2 and TRBJ2-5, the complete variable domain is GAGVSQSPSNKVTEKGKDVELRCDPISGHTALYWYRQSLGQGLEFLIYFQGNSAPDKSGLPSDRFSAERTGGSVSTLTIQRTQQEDSAVYLCASSSQGAGETQYFGPGTRLLVL.

The genes are TRBV7-2 and TRBJ1-2; D perhaps matches TRBD1 (6 bases). From germline, CDR1 is SGHTA and CDR2 FQGNSA. The CDR3 is 12 amino acids. Trimming took off 7 bases at V and 8 bases at J, with 14 bases between the two ends. The CDR3 DNA reads as TGTGCCAGCACCACTGGGGGCGGCGGCTACACCTTC. Translated, it gives CASTTGGGGYTF.

This clonotype was recorded many times. CDR3 bases: TGCGCCAGCAGCTTGGTAAATTATGGCGGGGAGCTGTTTTTT. It yields the protein CASSLVNYGGELFF. V usage is TRBV5-1 and J usage is TRBJ2-2, with D unclear. Germline CDR1 and CDR2: SGHRS and YFSETQ. V lost 0 bases and J lost 7, with 10 bases in between. The CDR3 has 14 amino acids. Supplemented by reference TRBV5-1 and TRBJ2-2, the full variable domain reads KAGVTQTPRYLIKTRGQQVTLSCSPISGHRSVSWYQQTPGQGLQFLFEYFSETQRNKGNFPGRFSGRQFSNSRSEMNVSTLELGDSALYLCASSLVNYGGELFFGEGSRLTVL.

This clonotype was picked up many times. The chain employs TRBV10-3 and TRBJ2-5, with a possible D match to TRBD2 (6 bases). CDR1 ENHRY and CDR2 SYGVKD come from the germline V gene. This CDR3 spans 18 amino acids. V lost 4 bases and J lost 0, with 21 bases in between. CDR3 sequence (DNA): TGTGCCATCAGTGCCTCGGTCGGGGAAGGAGGGTACCAAGAGACCCAGTACTTC. This codes for CAISASVGEGGYQETQYF.

Ten or more counts support this clonotype. The chain links TRBV9 to TRBJ2-3; TRBD1 agrees at 7 bases. This CDR3 contains 14 residues. V lost 3 bases, J lost 7 bases, and 8 bases stayed unmatched. The V gene's germline CDR1 is SGDLS and CDR2 YYNGEE. The CDR3 spells CASSEGQRANTQYF. The CDR3 region has the DNA TGTGCCAGCAGCGAGGGACAGAGGGCGAATACGCAGTATTTT.